The clone carrying this T cell receptor beta chain turned up a few times. The data belong to a study of early T cells in non-severe SARS-CoV-2 infection. Trimming shortened V by 10 bases and J by 2 bases, and 5 bases separated the two germline ends. The CDR3 loop spans 11 amino acids. Looked up from germline, CDR1 is WSHSY and CDR2 is SAAADI. TCRdb itself ran the 5' RACE reads through MiXCR, one entry per CDR3 protein. This table has under 60,000 distinct CDR3 sequences, over 7.5% appearing once. This receptor was taken from an adult who was a healthcare worker with PCR-confirmed SARS-CoV-2 infection or an uninfected control (not recorded which). This chain connects TRBV10-2 to TRBJ1-4; D remains unclear. What was sequenced was whole blood. In DNA form, the CDR3 reads TGCGCCACCACGACTAATGAAAAACTGTTTTTT. The encoded protein is CATTTNEKLFF.